The 21 T cell receptor beta chains below were found in one sample sequenced in a study. The sorted Tregs were CD4+CD25+CD127-/low cells. TCRdb called the 5' RACE reads again in MiXCR, with one record for every CDR3 protein. The table has under 45,000 distinct CDR3 sequences, 22% seen once. The sequenced sample was Tregs sorted from blood. The receptors come from a female donor with breast cancer.

This clonotype appeared a single time. The chain recombines TRBV28 with TRBJ1-2; D gene unclear. Trimming stripped 1 base from V and 2 bases from J, with 8 bases between. CDR3 length: 14 amino acids. Germline-derived CDR1 and CDR2 are MDHEN and SYDVKM. Written as DNA, the CDR3 is TGTGCCAGCAGTTTATCGTTCAGGAACTATGGCTACACCTTC. Translating gives CASSLSFRNYGYTF.

The chain joins TRBV7-9 to TRBJ1-1, with D perhaps matching TRBD1 (5 bases). Trimming took off 1 base at V and 2 bases at J, with 8 bases between the two ends. CDR1 is SEHNR and CDR2 is FQNEAQ in the germline V gene (reference sequence). The CDR3 runs 14 residues. The CDR3 DNA reads as TGTGCCAGCAGCTTAGAGGGGCCCAACACTGAAGCTTTCTTT. Protein: CASSLEGPNTEAFF.

On this clonotype itself: Possible read error: a much larger clone is one base away. The V and J genes are TRBV20-1 and TRBJ2-5, with 8 nucleotides matching TRBD1. Germline CDR1 and CDR2: DFQATT and SNEGSKA (reference sequence). The CDR3 has 14 residues. The CDR3 DNA is TGCGGTGCTAGAGACACAGGGGGGAAAGAGACCCAGTACTTC. This sequence encodes CGARDTGGKETQYF.

This clonotype was picked up many times. This sequence joins TRBV5-1 and TRBJ1-4; D call uncertain. The CDR3 spans 15 residues. CDR1 and CDR2 (germline): SGHRS, YFSETQ. V lost 4 bases, J lost 3 bases, and 13 bases lay in between. In DNA, the CDR3 is TGCGCCAGCAGCCTCGGCCGGAGAGCTAATGAAAAACTGTTTTTT. It translates to CASSLGRRANEKLFF.

This clonotype was seen a handful of times. The gene calls are TRBV9 and TRBJ1-2, with D maybe TRBD1 (6 bases). This CDR3 has 15 amino acids. V was trimmed by 3 bases and J by 7 bases, leaving 19 bases between them. Germline loops: CDR1 SGDLS, CDR2 YYNGEE. The CDR3 coding sequence is TGTGCCAGCAGCGACCTCCGGGGGGGGCAAGGTGGCTACACCTTC. This sequence encodes CASSDLRGGQGGYTF.

Regarding this clonotype: Being one base from a much bigger clone, this may be a read error. The V gene is TRBV7-9, the J gene TRBJ2-3, with 9 positions matching TRBD1. From germline, CDR1 is SEHNR and CDR2 FQNEAQ (reference sequence). This CDR3 has 18 amino acids. J was trimmed by 8 bases and V by 5 bases; bases with no gene match: 20. The CDR3 region is CASSTLPGQGSRPGTQYF. CDR3 nucleotide sequence: TGTGCCAGCAGCACTCTACCGGGACAGGGTAGCCGGCCGGGTACGCAGTATTTT.

The table lists this clonotype with a few counts. The V call is TRBV7-2, the J call TRBJ2-3, with D possibly matching TRBD1 (5 bases). From germline, CDR1 is SGHTA and CDR2 FQGNSA. This CDR3 has 12 residues. Trimming took 4 bases from V and 6 from J, leaving 8 bases between them. DNA for the CDR3: TGTGCCAGCAGCTCGAACAGGGATACGCAGTATTTT. Translation: CASSSNRDTQYF.

This clonotype turned up a few times. The DNA for the CDR3 is TGTGCCAGCAGTCCCGGGACAGAGTATAATTCACCCCTCCACTTT. Translation: CASSPGTEYNSPLHF. This sequence joins TRBV2 and TRBJ1-6; 7 bases are shared with TRBD1. From germline, CDR1 is SNHLY and CDR2 FYNNEI. The length of the CDR3 is 15 residues. The V and J ends lost 5 bases and 4 bases, in that order; junction bases with no gene match: 5.

This clonotype has a handful of counts. The V gene is TRBV28, the J gene TRBJ2-5; D is undetermined. This CDR3 comprises 15 residues. The V end was cut by 2 bases, the J end by 4 bases, with 14 bases between. Germline V lookup: CDR1 MDHEN, CDR2 SYDVKM. In DNA form, the CDR3 reads TGTGCCAGCAGTTTAGAACGGGCAGGCCGAGAGACCCAGTACTTC. Translation gives CASSLERAGRETQYF.

Comment on this clonotype: This may arise from a read error, as a much more abundant clone is one base away. Here the CDR3 omits its conserved ending phenylalanine or tryptophan, so a read error is the likely source. The chain has TRBV29-1 and TRBJ2-3, with no clear D. Trimming removed 4 bases from V and 2 bases from J, with 7 bases in between. The germline V gene has CDR1 SQVTM and CDR2 ANQGSEA. The CDR3 extends over 12 amino acids. As DNA, the CDR3 is TGCAGCGTTGTGGAATCCACAGATACGCAGTATTTA. It translates to CSVVESTDTQYL.

The genes are TRBV6-2 or TRBV6-3 and TRBJ2-7; D perhaps matches TRBD1 (6 bases). The CDR3 has 14 residues. Looked up from germline, CDR1 is MNHEY and CDR2 is SVGEGT. V shed 0 bases and J shed 2 bases, with 8 bases lying between them. The chain's CDR3 is CASSYSTGPYEQYF. The CDR3 region has the DNA TGTGCCAGCAGTTACTCGACAGGCCCCTACGAGCAGTACTTC.

With regard to this clonotype: No conserved phenylalanine or tryptophan is present at the end of the CDR3, so a read error is the likely explanation. The V call is TRBV9, the J call TRBJ1-4, with 9 bases that match TRBD1. This CDR3 has 15 amino acids. From germline, CDR1 is SGDLS and CDR2 YYNGEE. J was trimmed by 2 bases and V by 3 bases; bases with no gene match: 2. The CDR3 region is CASSADRGTNEKLFS. In nucleotides, the CDR3 is TGTGCCAGCAGCGCGGACAGGGGCACTAATGAAAAACTGTTTTCT.

This clonotype was counted at least ten times. The junction differs from germline at one of its ends, possibly a read error. V is TRBV28 and J is TRBJ2-7; 9 positions match TRBD1. Germline lookup yields CDR1 MDHEN and CDR2 SYDVKM. The CDR3 spans 14 residues. CDR3 in DNA: TGTGCCAGCAGTAGAGAATCCGGGACAGGGAGGTTCGACTTC. Translated: CASSRESGTGRFDF.

The chain recombines TRBV5-1 with TRBJ2-7; possibly TRBD1 for D (5 bases). The CDR3 has 15 residues. Germline values: CDR1 SGHRS, CDR2 YFSETQ. V shed 0 bases and J shed 0 bases, with 10 bases lying between them. The CDR3 reads CASSLGPGISYEQYF. For the CDR3, the DNA is TGCGCCAGCAGCTTGGGTCCAGGGATCTCCTACGAGCAGTACTTC.

In regard to this clonotype: A single base separates this from a much larger clone, so it may be a read error. The chain combines TRBV28 with TRBJ2-7, with 11 bases matching TRBD2. Germline loops: CDR1 MDHEN, CDR2 SYDVKM. V lost 7 bases and J lost 5; bases outside the gene matches: 7. The CDR3 sequence is 14 residues long. Here the CDR3 DNA reads TGTGCCAGCACCCCCGGGACTAGCGGCCACGAGCAGTACTTC. Translation: CASTPGTSGHEQYF.

This clonotype has a count of ten or more. The chain joins TRBV13 to TRBJ1-1, with a weak D call TRBD1 (5 bases). This CDR3 region has 13 residues. Germline lookup yields CDR1 PRHDT and CDR2 FYEKMQ (reference sequence). V was cut by 7 bases and J by 3 bases, with 12 bases left in between. CDR3 nucleotides: TGTGCCAGCAACATGGGGGTGGACACTGAAGCTTTCTTT. Its translation: CASNMGVDTEAFF.

The table lists this clonotype with many counts. This chain joins TRBV5-1 and TRBJ2-5; either TRBD1 or TRBD2 may fit D (5 bases each). Trimming left V 1 base short and J 5 bases short, with 9 bases between. CDR3 length: 13 amino acids. Germline CDR1 reads SGHRS; CDR2 reads YFSETQ. In DNA form, the CDR3 reads TGCGCCAGCAGCTTGACGGGGCGCGAGACCCAGTACTTC. This gives the protein CASSLTGRETQYF.

This clonotype was picked up many times. This chain connects TRBV5-1 to TRBJ1-1; 9 bases match TRBD1. V lost 4 bases, J lost 1 base, and 5 bases stayed unmatched. This CDR3 spans 15 amino acids. The germline gives CDR1 SGHRS, CDR2 YFSETQ. As DNA, the CDR3 is TGCGCCAGCAGCGACACGGGACAGGGGAACACTGAAGCTTTCTTT. Its protein product is CASSDTGQGNTEAFF. Together with reference TRBV5-1 and TRBJ1-1, the CDR3 gives the full variable domain: KAGVTQTPRYLIKTRGQQVTLSCSPISGHRSVSWYQQTPGQGLQFLFEYFSETQRNKGNFPGRFSGRQFSNSRSEMNVSTLELGDSALYLCASSDTGQGNTEAFFGQGTRLTVV.

This clonotype was observed many times. The chain employs TRBV6-5 and TRBJ2-2; possible D gene TRBD2, 6 bases. CDR1 MNHEY and CDR2 SVGAGI come from the germline V gene. There are 11 residues in the CDR3. Deletions cut 8 bases from V and 6 bases from J, with 7 bases between. The CDR3 nucleotides are TGTGCCAGCGGGAGGTCCGGGGAGCTGTTTTTT. This sequence encodes CASGRSGELFF.

The table lists this clonotype with many counts. The chain combines TRBV4-1 with TRBJ1-4, with D tentatively TRBD1 (6 bases). Per germline, CDR1 MGHRA and CDR2 YSYEKL. The ends were cut back, 2 bases at V and 7 bases at J, with 14 bases in the middle. CDR3 length: 15 residues. CDR3 amino acids: CASSQLPGHGEKLFF. DNA for the CDR3: TGCGCCAGCAGCCAACTCCCGGGACACGGTGAAAAACTGTTTTTT.

For this clonotype: It may be a read error: a sequence one base away is much more abundant. The CDR3 DNA is TGTGCCACCAGTGACCACCGACTAGCGGGAGAAGAGATCCAGTACTTC. This codes for CATSDHRLAGEEIQYF. V and J are TRBV24-1 and TRBJ2-5, with 12 bases fitting TRBD2. The CDR3 contains 16 residues. Germline CDR1 reads KGHDR; CDR2 reads SFDVKD.